This T cell receptor beta chain was profiled in a study of radiotherapy plus CTLA-4 blockade in lung cancer. Assay: immunoSEQ multiplex PCR; the TCRdb copy retains only in-frame clones and omits some. This sample has some 100,000 clones, with about 85% found just once. General study findings and limits: Early blood T cell clone dynamics reportedly forecast response best, with interferon-beta. Tumor-origin TCR clones grew in blood after radiotherapy plus ipilimumab.

About this clone itself: The antigen remains unidentified.

From germline, CDR1 is SGHVS and CDR2 FNYEAQ. The ends lost 0 bases at V and 8 bases at J; junction bases unmatched: 9. The CDR3 is made up of 16 amino acids. This receptor was taken from a human donor with non-small cell lung cancer that progressed on radiotherapy plus ipilimumab. This specimen was peripheral blood, taken from a patient treated with radiotherapy plus ipilimumab. The rearrangement links TRBV7-6 to TRBJ2-1; 8 nucleotides line up with TRBD2. This chain's CDR3 is CASSLAVGTSDYEQFF. As DNA, the CDR3 is TGTGCCAGCAGCTTAGCCGTCGGGACTAGTGACTATGAGCAGTTCTTC.